This entry features one TCR beta chain sequence. Its matching antigen is unknown. The germline V gene has CDR1 MDHEN and CDR2 SYDVKM. J gave up 3 bases and V 6 bases, and 9 bases lay outside the gene matches. CDR3 length equals 15 residues. This sample was taken from a study of shared clonotypes between healthy human individuals. General study findings and limits: The study sampled only blood, and tissue repertoires likely differ.

Terminally differentiated effector memory CD45RA+ cells were left out of the naive CD8 fraction, which was CD45RO-negative and positively selected for CCR7. This was a deep-level run. For each subset, genomic DNA was distributed in equal portions over several immunoSEQ plates. Method: immunoSEQ multiplex PCR; TCRdb's copy keeps in-frame clones and lacks some. Of about 2 million clones in the sample, approximately 94% are singletons; the top ten hold 0.9% to 1.4%. This chain links TRBV28 with TRBJ2-7, with 9 bases aligning to TRBD1. The receptor's source is a man aged 18 to 35 in good health. The sequenced sample consisted of naive CD8+ T cells sorted from blood. CDR3 coding DNA: TGTGCCAGCAGGCACAACCGGGACAGGGTCTACGAGCAGTACTTC. It translates to CASRHNRDRVYEQYF. Drawing the rest from reference TRBV28 and TRBJ2-7, the complete variable domain is DVKVTQSSRYLVKRTGEKVFLECVQDMDHENMFWYRQDPGLGLRLIYFSYDVKMKEKGDIPEGYSVSREKKERFSLILESASTNQTSMYLCASRHNRDRVYEQYFGPGTRLTVT.